Each of the 5 T cell receptor beta chains below was sequenced from the same sample in a study of blood T cell repertoires in COVID-19. Clones were read by immunoSEQ multiplex PCR, and TCRdb kept only the in-frame ones, dropping some. The sample has about 49,000 clones, 87% seen once. The sequenced material came from peripheral blood. These receptors were collected from an elderly woman with COVID-19, enrolled during active disease.

V gene TRBV10-1 combines with J gene TRBJ2-7; TRBD1 might be the D (6 bases). CDR1 WNHNN and CDR2 SYGVQD come from the germline V gene (reference sequence). The V and J ends lost 9 bases and 6 bases respectively, with 15 bases between them. The CDR3 spans 12 residues. Here the CDR3 reads CASSQGFSEQYF. The CDR3 DNA follows: TGCGCCAGTAGCCAGGGGTTCTCCGAGCAGTACTTC.

The chain combines TRBV18 with TRBJ1-4; 7 bases match TRBD1. From germline, CDR1 is KGHSH and CDR2 LQKENI. Losses at the gene ends were 3 bases for V and 5 bases for J; bases not matched to a gene: 0. The CDR3 totals 13 residues. CDR3 amino acids: CASSPGQNEKLFF. The CDR3, as DNA: TGTGCCAGCTCACCGGGACAGAATGAAAAACTGTTTTTT. The full variable domain, with the rest looked up from reference TRBV18 and TRBJ1-4, is NAGVMQNPRHLVRRRGQEARLRCSPMKGHSHVYWYRQLPEEGLKFMVYLQKENIIDESGMPKERFSAEFPKEGPSILRIQQVVRGDSAAYFCASSPGQNEKLFFGSGTQLSVL.

The rearrangement uses TRBV5-1 and TRBJ2-5, with 8 bases identical to TRBD1. J was trimmed by 1 base and V by 4 bases; bases with no gene match: 9. The CDR3 is 16 amino acids. The germline V gene encodes CDR1 SGHRS and CDR2 YFSETQ. Here the CDR3 DNA reads TGCGCCAGCAGCGTATGGACAGGGAATATCCAAGAGACCCAGTACTTC. Protein sequence: CASSVWTGNIQETQYF.

The rearrangement links TRBV5-1 to TRBJ1-2; D is undetermined. Germline V gives CDR1 SGHRS, CDR2 YFSETQ. The CDR3 extends over 13 amino acids. V lost 7 bases, J lost 0 bases, and 10 bases lay in between. CDR3 sequence (DNA): TGCGCCAGCGCCGGGGTTTCTAACTATGGCTACACCTTC. Residues: CASAGVSNYGYTF.

This clone appeared a single time. The genes are TRBV2 and TRBJ2-1; 11 bases match TRBD2. This CDR3 comprises 16 residues. Germline values: CDR1 SNHLY, CDR2 FYNNEI. After removal of 4 bases from V and 16 bases from J, the junction contained 18 bases not matched to a gene. The CDR3 nucleotides are TGTGCCAGCAGTGCCGTGGAACTAGCGGGGGCCCTGGGAGGCTTCTTC. Residues: CASSAVELAGALGGFF. The full variable domain, in which reference TRBV2 and TRBJ2-1 provide the parts outside the CDR3, is EPEVTQTPSHQVTQMGQEVILRCVPISNHLYFYWYRQILGQKVEFLVSFYNNEISEKSEIFDDQFSVERPDGSNFTLKIRSTKLEDSAMYFCASSAVELAGALGGFFGPGTRLTVL.